Listed below are T cell receptor beta chains from one sample, sequenced in a study of cytomegalovirus exposure and HLA in healthy donors. The repertoire was sequenced with immunoSEQ multiplex PCR; TCRdb's copy has only in-frame clones and lacks some. The sample has 90,000 to 120,000 clones; 82% are singletons. Sequenced sample: PBMCs. The receptors derive from a man younger than 45 in good health and CMV-seropositive. CDR3s include the opening cysteine and the closing phenylalanine or tryptophan. The D gene is left open where the match is weak. The size entry is marked missing in some rows and otherwise reads once, few, many or a size class.

>-|TRBJ1-6|TRBV30|-
CAWSGSVLLHF
TGTGCCTGGAGTGGTTCTGTTCTCCTCCACTTT
>-|TRBJ2-7|TRBV5-1|-
CASSFLSEQYF
TGCGCCAGCAGCTTCTTGAGCGAGCAGTACTTC
>-|TRBJ2-7|TRBV5-4|-
CASSLGEGTPFYEQYF
TGTGCCAGCAGCTTGGGTGAGGGTACGCCTTTCTACGAGCAGTACTTC
>-|TRBJ2-3|TRBV4-1|-
CASSQDVPGTDTQYF
TGCGCCAGCAGCCAAGATGTGCCGGGCACAGATACGCAGTATTTT
>TRBD1|TRBJ1-4|TRBV7-8|-
CASSLAEDRGGEKLFF
TGTGCCAGCAGCTTAGCCGAGGACAGGGGCGGGGAAAAACTGTTTTTT
>TRBD1|TRBJ1-1|TRBV5-4|-
CASSHNGQASTEAFF
TGTGCCAGCAGCCACAATGGACAGGCCTCCACTGAAGCTTTCTTT
>TRBD2|TRBJ2-2|TRBV5-1|-
CASSLDGGAAGELFF
TGCGCCAGCAGCTTGGACGGGGGGGCCGCCGGGGAGCTGTTTTTT
>TRBD1|TRBJ2-7|TRBV19|-
CASMGQDSYEQYF
TGTGCCAGTATGGGACAGGACTCCTACGAGCAGTACTTC
>TRBD1|TRBJ2-5|TRBV6-1|-
CASSLTGIREETQYF
TGTGCCAGCAGTTTGACAGGGATTCGAGAAGAGACCCAGTACTTC
>TRBD1|TRBJ1-1|TRBV6-1|-
CASSELQGRTEAFF
TGTGCCAGCAGTGAGTTACAGGGGCGAACTGAAGCTTTCTTT
>TRBD2|TRBJ2-7|TRBV5-1|once
CASSFLPLAGGARYEQYF
TGCGCCAGCAGCTTCCTCCCCCTCGCGGGGGGAGCACGGTACGAGCAGTACTTC
>-|TRBJ2-7|TRBV19|-
CATRHLGDEQYF
TGTGCCACTAGACACCTGGGAGACGAGCAGTACTTC
>-|TRBJ2-7|TRBV2|-
CASSEGSLVSYEQYF
TGTGCCAGCAGTGAAGGAAGCTTAGTCTCCTACGAGCAGTACTTC
>TRBD2|TRBJ2-1|TRBV29-1|-
CSVVLGLAGGNEQFF
TGCAGCGTTGTTTTAGGTCTAGCGGGGGGGAATGAGCAGTTCTTC
>-|TRBJ2-7|TRBV5-1|-
CASSLAGGTPYEQYF
TGCGCCAGCAGCTTGGCCGGGGGAACCCCCTACGAGCAGTACTTC
>-|TRBJ1-2|TRBV27|-
CASYGQVGNSAYGYTF
TGTGCCAGTTATGGCCAAGTCGGGAATTCGGCCTATGGCTACACCTTC
>-|TRBJ2-5|TRBV9|-
CASSVGLAVWGETQYF
TGTGCCAGCAGCGTAGGTTTGGCAGTATGGGGCGAGACCCAGTACTTC
>TRBD1|TRBJ1-1|TRBV28|-
CASSGYRGRTEAFF
TGTGCCAGCAGTGGATACAGGGGACGCACTGAAGCTTTCTTT
>-|TRBJ1-5|TRBV6-6|once
CASSSSKGFNQPQHF
TGTGCCAGCAGTTCGTCGAAGGGGTTCAATCAGCCCCAGCATTTT
>-|TRBJ2-5|TRBV14|-
CASSQLGTSQETQYF
TGTGCCAGCAGCCAACTCGGGACATCCCAAGAGACCCAGTACTTC